This TCR beta chain was observed in a study of CD8+CD57+ T cells in acquired aplastic anemia. For sequencing, patients were chosen who had shown expansion of CD8+CD57+ cells by flow cytometry. V shed 8 bases, J shed 1 base, and the junction held 11 bases outside the gene matches. CDR3 length: 16 residues. TCR beta VDJ and CDR3 were profiled, and genomic DNA was the template. TCRdb passed the reads through MiXCR, listing each CDR3 protein once. The sample lists more than 150,000 distinct CDR3 sequences; less than 50% were seen once. At least ten counts were recorded for this clonotype. Sequencing was performed on sorted CD4+, CD8+, or CD8+CD57+ T cells (not recorded which) from PBMCs. The source of this sequence is a human donor with aplastic anemia. This chain uses TRBV12-3 or TRBV12-4 with TRBJ1-1; 9 positions match TRBD1. CDR3 in amino acids: CASLPRKQGANTEAFF. The CDR3 DNA is TGTGCCAGCCTTCCTCGAAAACAGGGGGCGAACACTGAAGCTTTCTTT.